Listed below are T cell receptor beta chains from one sample, sequenced in a study of blood T cell repertoires in COVID-19. Profiling relied on immunoSEQ multiplex PCR, and the TCRdb table lists in-frame clones only, not all of them. The sample records a few hundred thousand clones, 85% being singletons. Sample: peripheral blood. These receptors were taken from a man aged 35-49 years with acute or convalescent COVID-19. Both conserved end residues are trimmed from each CDR3. Fields, in order: V gene, J gene, clone size, CDR3 protein. Size tells how often a clone was seen (once, few, many) or the class of an expanded clone, and some rows leave it out.

TRBV18	TRBJ2-1	-	ASSPTAYNEQF
TRBV5-6	TRBJ1-3	-	ASSLRDRHSGNTIY
TRBV20-1	TRBJ1-2	-	SAPSGDGYT
TRBV18	TRBJ1-4	-	ASSPVNSEKLF
TRBV6-5	TRBJ2-1	-	ASSYGTLYNEQF
TRBV6-5	TRBJ2-7	-	ASSPQGDYEQY
TRBV19	TRBJ1-2	-	ASSLGLRGLGYGYT
TRBV19	TRBJ1-4	-	ASSTSTGVNEKLF
TRBV5-1	TRBJ1-6	-	ASSSRVAGDSPLH
TRBV2	TRBJ1-2	-	ASSEEGELGYT
TRBV5-1	TRBJ2-3	-	ASSLSPGGPTDTQY
TRBV10-3	TRBJ2-2	-	AISTGNTGELF
TRBV3-1/TRBV3-2	TRBJ2-5	-	ASSPRLAGHQETQY
TRBV3-1/TRBV3-2	TRBJ2-2	-	ASSQYQGTGELF
TRBV2	TRBJ1-2	-	ASRPWAGTGNYGYT
TRBV5-6	TRBJ1-2	-	ASSSAHRSDYGYT
TRBV6-2/TRBV6-3	TRBJ1-1	-	ASSYSLDEGNTEAF
TRBV7-3	TRBJ1-3	-	ASSLPTTGSATPSGNTIY
TRBV5-1	TRBJ1-4	-	ASSFVRDRKATNEKLF
TRBV29-1	TRBJ2-1	-	SVSGGAYNEQF
TRBV18	TRBJ1-6	-	ASSARQGDNSPLH
TRBV5-8	TRBJ1-1	-	ASRPGGAVNTEAF
TRBV5-1	TRBJ1-1	once	ASSLEGGGNTEAF
TRBV2	TRBJ1-4	-	ASSASGANEKLF
TRBV5-6	TRBJ1-1	-	ASSPGSSEAF
TRBV4-1	TRBJ1-5	-	ASSQDSTGDQPQH
TRBV30	TRBJ2-7	once	AWSTTGREQY
TRBV4-3	TRBJ1-3	-	ASSQAVFSGNTIY
TRBV9	TRBJ1-2	-	ASSTRQGGGYT
TRBV6-1	TRBJ1-6	-	ASSEETGKGNSPLH
TRBV7-9	TRBJ2-3	-	ASSLGLGTDTQY
TRBV30	TRBJ1-1	-	AWSVLLNTEAF
TRBV19	TRBJ2-3	-	ASTSGGERTDTQY
TRBV6-5	TRBJ2-3	-	ASSRDRVIDTQY
TRBV19	TRBJ2-4	-	ASGVRAKNIQY
TRBV2	TRBJ1-4	-	ASSLPTNSEKLF
TRBV12-3/TRBV12-4	TRBJ1-1	-	ASGIGGNTEAF
TRBV10-3	TRBJ2-3	-	AISPSGGSDTQY
TRBV2	TRBJ1-3	-	ASSILPGSAGNTIY
TRBV18	TRBJ2-7	-	ASSPMPTTYEQY
TRBV5-1	TRBJ1-6	-	ASARDRAYNSPLH
TRBV6-2/TRBV6-3	TRBJ2-1	-	ASSYPLAGTPNEQF
TRBV28	TRBJ2-7	-	ASSTPGTGAYEQY
TRBV7-3	TRBJ1-2	-	ASSPVGGASNYGYT
TRBV7-8	TRBJ2-5	-	ASSSTGRETQY
TRBV3-1/TRBV3-2	TRBJ2-2	-	ASSLPSSGGGGGELF
TRBV19	TRBJ1-1	-	ASSAKRDTTNWEFTEAF
TRBV27	TRBJ2-7	-	ASSPQGYEQY
TRBV30	TRBJ1-1	-	AWSVTLNGEAF
TRBV6-5	TRBJ2-7	once	ASSTSHGIPYEQY
TRBV6-2/TRBV6-3	TRBJ1-1	-	ASSGQMNTEAF
TRBV6-5	TRBJ1-2	-	ASSYRGSVDGYT
TRBV23-1	TRBJ1-6	-	ASSQSAPPRTQYSPLH
TRBV7-9	TRBJ1-4	-	ASSFRPPGTRSTGEKLF